The 2 T cell receptor beta chains given below trace back to one sample, sequenced in a study of blood T cell repertoires in COVID-19. Assay: immunoSEQ multiplex PCR; the TCRdb copy retains only in-frame clones and omits some. The sample holds under 350,000 clones, over 75% seen once. Sequenced input: peripheral blood. Receptor source: a human donor in a cohort sampled during active COVID-19.

The chain recombines TRBV30 with TRBJ1-1; weak D call: TRBD1 (5 bases). CDR3 size: 10 residues. CDR1 is GTSNPN, CDR2 SVGIG, per germline (reference sequence). V shed 5 bases and J shed 12 bases, with 13 bases lying between them. The CDR3 DNA follows: TGTGCCTGGTCCAGCAGGGAAACTTTCTTT. Translated: CAWSSRETFF.

The chain has TRBV6-5 and TRBJ1-1; D remains unclear. CDR3 length equals 13 residues. Germline loops: CDR1 MNHEY, CDR2 SVGAGI. The V end lost 4 bases, the J end lost 1 base, and 7 bases lay between the germline ends. The CDR3 coding sequence is TGTGCCAGCAGTTCGACAAAGAACACTGAAGCTTTCTTT. Protein: CASSSTKNTEAFF.